The 8 T cell receptor beta chains reported below all come from one sample, sequenced in a study of lymphopenia after photon versus proton radiotherapy. The data were produced by immunoSEQ multiplex PCR, yet TCRdb's version contains in-frame clones alone and is incomplete. The table lists 150,000 or so clones, roughly nine tenths of them singletons, with about 4.7% in the top ten. Sample: peripheral blood, taken from a patient treated with photon-based radiotherapy. These receptors originate from a man aged 50-60 years with gastric cancer.

This chain joins TRBV7-2 and TRBJ1-2; TRBD1 matches 7 bases. From germline, CDR1 is SGHTA and CDR2 FQGNSA. V lost 5 bases and J lost 7; bases outside the gene matches: 7. This CDR3 has 13 amino acids. DNA for the CDR3: TGTGCCAGCAGCCACGACAGGGAGGGTGGCTACACCTTC. This encodes CASSHDREGGYTF. The full variable domain, in which reference TRBV7-2 and TRBJ1-2 provide the parts outside the CDR3, is GAGVSQSPSNKVTEKGKDVELRCDPISGHTALYWYRQSLGQGLEFLIYFQGNSAPDKSGLPSDRFSAERTGGSVSTLTIQRTQQEDSAVYLCASSHDREGGYTFGSGTRLTVV.

V gene TRBV27 combines with J gene TRBJ1-1; 9 bases line up with TRBD1. The CDR3 covers 14 residues. V lost 6 bases and J lost 4; bases outside the gene matches: 6. Germline V gene lookup returns CDR1 MNHEY and CDR2 SMNVEV (reference sequence). The CDR3 region is CASRPDRGGTEAFF. The CDR3 DNA reads as TGTGCCAGCAGACCGGACAGGGGAGGCACTGAAGCTTTCTTT.

The genes are TRBV18 and TRBJ2-3, with D possibly called TRBD1 or TRBD2 (5 bases each). This CDR3 has 13 residues. V lost 6 bases, J lost 4 bases, and 11 bases lay in between. In germline, CDR1 is KGHSH, CDR2 LQKENI. CDR3 amino acids: CASSRAGADTQYF. CDR3 nucleotides: TGTGCCAGCTCCAGGGCGGGTGCAGATACGCAGTATTTT.

The genes are TRBV2 and TRBJ1-2, with D possibly matching TRBD1 (6 bases). The germline V gene encodes CDR1 SNHLY and CDR2 FYNNEI. With 4 bases removed from V and 1 base from J, the gap between germline ends came to 19 bases. This CDR3 spans 17 amino acids. CDR3 in DNA: TGTGCCAGCAGTGTAGGGGTCGGACAGATCTTTAACTATGGCTACACCTTC. This encodes CASSVGVGQIFNYGYTF. Using reference TRBV2 and TRBJ1-2 for the parts outside the CDR3, the full variable domain is EPEVTQTPSHQVTQMGQEVILRCVPISNHLYFYWYRQILGQKVEFLVSFYNNEISEKSEIFDDQFSVERPDGSNFTLKIRSTKLEDSAMYFCASSVGVGQIFNYGYTFGSGTRLTVV.

The chain employs TRBV5-1 and TRBJ1-2; 7 nucleotides line up with TRBD1. The CDR3 covers 15 residues. Germline assignment: CDR1 SGHRS and CDR2 YFSETQ. The trim removed 4 bases at V and 1 base at J, leaving 7 bases unmatched. CDR3 region: CASSLRGDNNYGYTF. In DNA, the CDR3 is TGCGCCAGCAGCCTCAGGGGGGACAATAACTATGGCTACACCTTC. Full variable domain (remainder filled in from reference TRBV5-1 and TRBJ1-2): KAGVTQTPRYLIKTRGQQVTLSCSPISGHRSVSWYQQTPGQGLQFLFEYFSETQRNKGNFPGRFSGRQFSNSRSEMNVSTLELGDSALYLCASSLRGDNNYGYTFGSGTRLTVV.

The sample holds a few counts of this clone. This sequence joins TRBV5-1 and TRBJ2-7; 7 bases are shared with TRBD2. Trimming cost V 0 bases and J 0 bases; bases outside gene matches: 6. Germline V lookup: CDR1 SGHRS, CDR2 YFSETQ. This CDR3 has 16 amino acids. The CDR3 is CASSLGLADPSYEQYF. CDR3 in DNA: TGCGCCAGCAGCTTGGGCCTAGCGGATCCCTCCTACGAGCAGTACTTC.

The DNA of the CDR3 is TGTGCCACAGCAAGAGGACAGGGCTACGAGCAGTACTTC. The encoded protein is CATARGQGYEQYF. The chain is built from TRBV15 and TRBJ2-7, with 8 bases that match TRBD1. The germline V gene has CDR1 LNHNV and CDR2 YYDKDF (reference sequence). V dropped 9 bases and J dropped 3; count of bases not matched to a gene: 7. CDR3 size: 13 residues.

The genes are TRBV5-6 and TRBJ1-2, with TRBD1 as a possible D gene (6 bases). From germline, CDR1 is SGHDT and CDR2 YYEEEE. This CDR3 is built from 14 residues. V lost 5 bases, J lost 1 base, and 12 bases lay in between. The chain's CDR3 is CASSRGQINYGYTF. The DNA of the CDR3 is TGTGCCAGCAGTCGTGGACAGATTAACTATGGCTACACCTTC. Full variable domain (remainder filled in from reference TRBV5-6 and TRBJ1-2): DAGVTQSPTHLIKTRGQQVTLRCSPKSGHDTVSWYQQALGQGPQFIFQYYEEEERQRGNFPDRFSGHQFPNYSSELNVNALLLGDSALYLCASSRGQINYGYTFGSGTRLTVV.